The 18 T cell receptor beta chains given below trace back to one sample, sequenced in a study of blood T cell repertoires in COVID-19. The assay was immunoSEQ multiplex PCR, and TCRdb's table has in-frame clones only and misses some. Among tens of thousands of clones, more than 75% were seen once, and the ten largest hold 6.5% to 8%. The sample was peripheral blood. All receptors derive from a human donor in a cohort sampled during active COVID-19.

The V and J genes are TRBV5-1 and TRBJ2-7; D perhaps matches TRBD2 (5 bases). Per germline, CDR1 SGHRS and CDR2 YFSETQ. The CDR3 length is 14 residues. Trimming pared 4 bases from V and 11 bases from J, leaving 22 bases between. The CDR3 protein is CASSPRTAEVAKYF. In nucleotides, the CDR3 is TGCGCCAGCAGCCCAAGGACTGCAGAGGTGGCCAAGTACTTC. The entire variable domain, with the rest obtained from reference TRBV5-1 and TRBJ2-7, is as follows: KAGVTQTPRYLIKTRGQQVTLSCSPISGHRSVSWYQQTPGQGLQFLFEYFSETQRNKGNFPGRFSGRQFSNSRSEMNVSTLELGDSALYLCASSPRTAEVAKYFGPGTRLTVT.

The V gene is TRBV19, the J gene TRBJ2-5, with TRBD1 as a possible D gene (6 bases). Deletions cut 6 bases from V and 1 base from J, with 15 bases between. Germline values: CDR1 LNHDA, CDR2 SQIVND (reference sequence). The CDR3 extends over 15 amino acids. CDR3 sequence reads: CASSDTQGPQETQYF. CDR3 DNA: TGTGCCAGTAGCGATACACAGGGACCCCAAGAGACCCAGTACTTC.

CDR3 bases: TGTGCCAGCAGTCCCGCGCGGGTGAGCTCCTACGAGCAGTACTTC. Encoded protein: CASSPARVSSYEQYF. V usage is TRBV7-8 and J usage is TRBJ2-7, with D maybe TRBD2 (5 bases). The CDR3 totals 15 residues. V was trimmed by 6 bases and J by 0 bases, leaving 15 bases between them. Germline V lookup: CDR1 SGHVS, CDR2 FQNEAQ. Supplemented by reference TRBV7-8 and TRBJ2-7, the full variable domain reads GAGVSQSPRYKVAKRGQDVALRCDPISGHVSLFWYQQALGQGPEFLTYFQNEAQLDKSGLPSDRFFAERPEGSVSTLKIQRTQQEDSAVYLCASSPARVSSYEQYFGPGTRLTVT.

The chain uses TRBV2 and TRBJ1-4; D gene ambiguous. CDR3 length: 15 residues. Germline V gene lookup returns CDR1 SNHLY and CDR2 FYNNEI. The V gene lost 1 base and the J gene lost 7 bases, with 13 bases spanning the gap. In DNA, the CDR3 is TGTGCCAGCAGTGAAGGCGGGCGCCCGAGTGAAAAACTGTTTTTT. It specifies CASSEGGRPSEKLFF.

This chain joins TRBV4-2 and TRBJ1-2; D is undetermined. V lost 0 bases and J lost 6, with 11 bases in between. CDR1 LGHNA and CDR2 YNFKEQ come from the germline V gene. The CDR3 is made up of 14 amino acids. The CDR3 DNA follows: TGTGCCAGCAGCCAAGATCTAGTGGTTAATGGCTACACCTTC. It encodes CASSQDLVVNGYTF.

The chain recombines TRBV28 with TRBJ1-3; D may be TRBD1 (6 bases). Germline V gives CDR1 MDHEN, CDR2 SYDVKM. This CDR3 comprises 14 residues. Trimming took off 6 bases at V and 0 bases at J, with 9 bases between the two ends. The CDR3 loop is CASRTQGSGNTIYF. In nucleotides, the CDR3 is TGTGCCAGCAGGACACAGGGCTCTGGAAACACCATATATTTT.

This chain joins TRBV7-8 and TRBJ2-7; 7 bases agree with TRBD1. Germline CDR1 and CDR2: SGHVS and FQNEAQ. The CDR3 contains 15 residues. The junction had 6 bases not matched to a gene; V was cut back by 4 bases and J by 0 bases. The CDR3 reads CASSWWDSSSYEQYF. The CDR3 DNA reads TGTGCCAGCAGCTGGTGGGACAGTTCCTCCTACGAGCAGTACTTC.

The chain employs TRBV9 and TRBJ1-4, with 11 bases aligning to TRBD1. Germline V gene data show CDR1 as SGDLS and CDR2 as YYNGEE. This CDR3 spans 15 amino acids. Unmatched junction bases numbered 6, after V lost 4 bases and J lost 7 bases. CDR3 loop: CASSSRDRGGEKLFF. The CDR3 DNA reads as TGTGCCAGCAGCTCAAGGGACAGGGGGGGTGAAAAACTGTTTTTT. The full variable domain, in which reference TRBV9 and TRBJ1-4 provide the parts outside the CDR3, is DSGVTQTPKHLITATGQRVTLRCSPRSGDLSVYWYQQSLDQGLQFLIQYYNGEERAKGNILERFSAQQFPDLHSELNLSSLELGDSALYFCASSSRDRGGEKLFFGSGTQLSVL.

The rearrangement joins TRBV5-5 to TRBJ1-6; 7 bases map to TRBD1. V shed 3 bases and J 15 bases; nucleotides not matched to a gene: 6. Germline assignment: CDR1 SGHKS and CDR2 YYEKEE (reference sequence). This CDR3 contains 12 residues. The CDR3 region has the DNA TGTGCCAGCAGCTGGACGACAGGGCGCCTCCACTTT. It encodes CASSWTTGRLHF.

The CDR3 loop reads CATSEEDRAYGYTF. CDR3 bases: TGTGCCACCAGTGAGGAGGACAGGGCCTATGGCTACACCTTC. The V call is TRBV24-1, the J call TRBJ1-2, with TRBD1 identical over 8 bases. Per the germline V gene, CDR1 is KGHDR and CDR2 is SFDVKD. V lost 4 bases and J lost 4; bases outside the gene matches: 4. The CDR3 spans 14 residues.

In this sample, this clone turned up a few times. This rearrangement joins TRBV2 to TRBJ2-2, with TRBD2 as a possible D gene (5 bases). V was shortened by 7 bases and J by 3 bases, with 9 bases between the two germline ends. The CDR3 covers 13 residues. CDR1 and CDR2 (germline): SNHLY, FYNNEI. The CDR3 DNA follows: TGTGCCAGCAAGGCCGGGGACACCGGGGAGCTGTTTTTT. This encodes CASKAGDTGELFF.

The chain uses TRBV9 and TRBJ1-3, with a weak D call TRBD1 (6 bases). The germline V gene has CDR1 SGDLS and CDR2 YYNGEE. V dropped 3 bases and J dropped 3 bases, with 10 bases sitting between them. This CDR3 is 14 amino acids long. DNA of the CDR3: TGTGCCAGCAGCGCCGACAGGAGTGGAAACACCATATATTTT. This gives the protein CASSADRSGNTIYF.

This clone was recorded a few times. V is TRBV5-1 and J is TRBJ2-7; maybe TRBD1 (6 bases). This CDR3 spans 15 amino acids. The germline gives CDR1 SGHRS, CDR2 YFSETQ. The V and J ends lost 4 bases and 6 bases respectively, with 20 bases between them. The DNA for the CDR3 is TGCGCCAGCAGCAGCCGGGACACCCTTTTTTTCGAGCAGTACTTC. The encoded protein is CASSSRDTLFFEQYF.

The gene calls are TRBV5-1 and TRBJ2-3, with D possibly being TRBD1 (6 bases). Germline values: CDR1 SGHRS, CDR2 YFSETQ. The CDR3 contains 13 residues. V shed 4 bases and J shed 3 bases, with 9 bases lying between them. DNA for the CDR3: TGCGCCAGCAGCCCGCAGGGGACAGATACGCAGTATTTT. Translation gives CASSPQGTDTQYF.

This chain joins TRBV3-1 (or the pseudogene TRBV3-2) and TRBJ2-7; TRBD2 matches at 9 bases. The V and J ends lost 8 bases and 3 bases, in that order; junction bases with no gene match: 11. Germline assignment: CDR1 LGHDT and CDR2 YNNKEL (reference sequence). This CDR3 is 15 amino acids long. CDR3: CASQRGAGGFYEQYF. CDR3 nucleotides: TGTGCCAGCCAAAGGGGGGCGGGGGGGTTCTACGAGCAGTACTTC.

The chain employs TRBV5-4 and TRBJ1-1; TRBD1 might be the D (5 bases). Trimming left V 4 bases short and J 1 base short, with 17 bases between. There are 16 residues in the CDR3. Per germline, CDR1 SGHNT and CDR2 YYREEE (reference sequence). CDR3 sequence (DNA): TGTGCCAGCAGCCCGTCGGCAGGGCGAAGGAACACTGAAGCTTTCTTT. This encodes CASSPSAGRRNTEAFF.

The J gene is TRBJ2-1, the V gene TRBV10-3; 7 bases fit TRBD1. Trimming removed 10 bases from V and 4 bases from J; junction bases left unmatched: 16. CDR3 length: 16 residues. Germline V gene sequence: CDR1 ENHRY, CDR2 SYGVKD. The DNA of the CDR3 is TGTGCCACCACCGCGACAGGGAATTTTCCTTACAATGAGCAGTTCTTC. It specifies CATTATGNFPYNEQFF.

V is TRBV19 and J is TRBJ2-1; 8 bases are shared with TRBD2. The CDR3 has 16 residues. CDR1 and CDR2 (germline): LNHDA, SQIVND (reference sequence). With V trimmed by 5 bases and J by 7 bases, 13 bases remained unmatched. Written as DNA, the CDR3 is TGTGCCAGTAGTCGAAACTTCGGGACTAGGGAGAATGAGCAGTTCTTC. Protein: CASSRNFGTRENEQFF.